Listed below are T cell receptor beta chains from one sample, sequenced in a study of blood T cells in healthy people across ages. MiXCR was run by TCRdb on the 5' RACE reads, yielding one entry per CDR3 protein. The sample yields some 1.5 million distinct CDR3 sequences, over 25% seen once. Sequencing was carried out using blood. These TCRs come from a woman between 25 and 40 years old in good health. Both conserved end residues are part of each CDR3. Each record gives: V gene, clone size, D gene, J gene, CDR3 protein, CDR3 DNA. D genes are given only for firm matches. Some rows have no size entry. The others give once, few or many, or a class for an expanded clone.

>TRBV5-1|few|-|TRBJ1-2
CASSPGGRGANYGYTF
TGCGCCAGCAGCCCTGGGGGTCGGGGAGCTAACTATGGCTACACCTTC
>TRBV12-3/TRBV12-4|-|-|TRBJ2-7
CASSSNMGDPRYF
TGTGCCAGCAGCTCCAATATGGGGGATCCCCGGTACTTC
>TRBV12-5|many|-|TRBJ2-7
CASGLGIQSTYEQYF
TGTGCTAGTGGTTTGGGGATTCAGTCGACCTACGAGCAGTACTTC
>TRBV11-2|-|TRBD2|TRBJ2-1
CASSLNGGGAYEQFF
TGTGCCAGCAGCTTAAATGGCGGGGGGGCATATGAGCAGTTCTTC
>TRBV5-5|-|TRBD1|TRBJ2-5
CASSAGQGGGETQYF
TGTGCCAGCAGCGCTGGACAGGGGGGTGGAGAGACCCAGTACTTC
>TRBV5-1|many|-|TRBJ2-7
CASSLFSSYEQYF
TGCGCCAGCAGCTTGTTCAGCTCCTACGAGCAGTACTTC
>TRBV6-5|many|TRBD1|TRBJ2-3
CASSRQGRGDTQYF
TGTGCCAGCAGTCGACAGGGCCGTGGAGATACGCAGTATTTT
>TRBV18|-|-|TRBJ2-1
CASSPPRPLNEQFF
TGTGCCAGCTCACCACCTCGACCTCTCAATGAGCAGTTCTTC
>TRBV5-1|many|-|TRBJ2-3
CASSTGLSTDTQYF
TGCGCCAGCAGCACAGGACTTAGCACAGATACGCAGTATTTT
>TRBV6-1|few|-|TRBJ1-2
CASSEAGGRGRRVYGYTF
TGTGCCAGCAGTGAAGCGGGTGGCAGGGGACGCCGGGTCTATGGCTACACCTTC
>TRBV7-9|-|-|TRBJ2-7
CAGSPRGSYEQYF
TGTGCCGGCAGCCCCCGCGGCTCCTACGAGCAGTACTTC